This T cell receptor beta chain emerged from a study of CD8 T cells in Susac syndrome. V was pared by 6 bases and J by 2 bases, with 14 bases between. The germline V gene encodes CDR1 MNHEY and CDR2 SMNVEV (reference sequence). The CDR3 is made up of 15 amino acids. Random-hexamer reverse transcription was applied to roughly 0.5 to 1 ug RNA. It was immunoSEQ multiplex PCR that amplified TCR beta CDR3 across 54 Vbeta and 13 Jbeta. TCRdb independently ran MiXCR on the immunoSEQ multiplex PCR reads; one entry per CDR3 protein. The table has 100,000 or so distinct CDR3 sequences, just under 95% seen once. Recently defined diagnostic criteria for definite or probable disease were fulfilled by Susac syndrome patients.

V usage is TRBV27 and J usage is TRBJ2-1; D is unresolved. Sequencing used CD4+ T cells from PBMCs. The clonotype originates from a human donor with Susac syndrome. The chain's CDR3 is CASSPTRGTYNEQFF. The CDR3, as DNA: TGTGCCAGCAGCCCGACTCGCGGAACCTACAATGAGCAGTTCTTC.